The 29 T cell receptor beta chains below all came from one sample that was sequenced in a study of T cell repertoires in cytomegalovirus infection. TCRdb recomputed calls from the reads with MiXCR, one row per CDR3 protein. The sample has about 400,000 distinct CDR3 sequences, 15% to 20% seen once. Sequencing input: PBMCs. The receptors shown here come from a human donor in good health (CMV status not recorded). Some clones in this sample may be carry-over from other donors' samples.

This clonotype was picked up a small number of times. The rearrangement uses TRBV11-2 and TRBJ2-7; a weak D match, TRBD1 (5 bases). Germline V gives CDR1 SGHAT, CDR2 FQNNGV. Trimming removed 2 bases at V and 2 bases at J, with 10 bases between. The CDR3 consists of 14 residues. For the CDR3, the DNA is TGTGCCAGCAGCTTAATTCCAGGGACCTACGAGCAGTACTTC. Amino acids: CASSLIPGTYEQYF.

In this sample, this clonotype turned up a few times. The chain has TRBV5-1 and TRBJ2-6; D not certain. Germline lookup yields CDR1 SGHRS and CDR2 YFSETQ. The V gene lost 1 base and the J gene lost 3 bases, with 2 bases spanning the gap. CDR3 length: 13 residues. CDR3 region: CASSLLGANVLTF. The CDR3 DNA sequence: TGCGCCAGCAGCTTGCTTGGGGCCAACGTCCTGACTTTC.

The CDR3 here is CASSYFRGTGPAYNEQFF. The CDR3 DNA sequence: TGTGCCAGCAGTTATTTCAGGGGCACAGGGCCTGCCTACAATGAGCAGTTCTTC. The chain has TRBV6-2 or TRBV6-3 and TRBJ2-1; D perhaps matches TRBD1 (6 bases). Per germline, CDR1 MNHEY and CDR2 SVGEGT. Deletions cut 3 bases from V and 2 bases from J, with 20 bases between. The CDR3 is made up of 18 amino acids.

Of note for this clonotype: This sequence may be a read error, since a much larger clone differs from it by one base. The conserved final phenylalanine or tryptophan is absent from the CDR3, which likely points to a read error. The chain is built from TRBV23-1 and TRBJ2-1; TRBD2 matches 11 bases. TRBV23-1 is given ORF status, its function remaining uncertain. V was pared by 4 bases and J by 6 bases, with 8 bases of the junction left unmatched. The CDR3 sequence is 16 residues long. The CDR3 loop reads CASSLLLAGGSNEQFY. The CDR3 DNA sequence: TGCGCCAGCAGTCTCCTTCTAGCGGGAGGATCCAATGAGCAGTTCTAC.

CDR3 bases: TGTGCCAGCTCACCACCGGAAGGCGCCGGGGATGAGCAGTTCTTC. This encodes CASSPPEGAGDEQFF. The J gene is TRBJ2-1, the V gene TRBV18, with D possibly matching TRBD2 (5 bases). V lost 0 bases and J lost 8, with 14 bases in between. The CDR3 covers 15 residues. In germline, CDR1 is KGHSH, CDR2 LQKENI. The whole variable domain, remainder taken from reference TRBV18 and TRBJ2-1, is NAGVMQNPRHLVRRRGQEARLRCSPMKGHSHVYWYRQLPEEGLKFMVYLQKENIIDESGMPKERFSAEFPKEGPSILRIQQVVRGDSAAYFCASSPPEGAGDEQFFGPGTRLTVL.

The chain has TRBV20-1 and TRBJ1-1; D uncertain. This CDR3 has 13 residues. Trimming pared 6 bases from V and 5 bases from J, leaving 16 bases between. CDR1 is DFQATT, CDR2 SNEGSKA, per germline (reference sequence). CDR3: CSAGKGGVTEAFF. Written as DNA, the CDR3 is TGCAGTGCCGGGAAAGGTGGGGTGACTGAAGCTTTCTTT.

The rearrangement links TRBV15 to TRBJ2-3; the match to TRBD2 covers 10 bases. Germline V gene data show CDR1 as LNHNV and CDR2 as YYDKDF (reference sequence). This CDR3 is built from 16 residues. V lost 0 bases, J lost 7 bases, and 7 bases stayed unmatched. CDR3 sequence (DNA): TGTGCCACCAGCAGAGAACCAGCGGGAGGGCCACATACGCAGTATTTT. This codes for CATSREPAGGPHTQYF.

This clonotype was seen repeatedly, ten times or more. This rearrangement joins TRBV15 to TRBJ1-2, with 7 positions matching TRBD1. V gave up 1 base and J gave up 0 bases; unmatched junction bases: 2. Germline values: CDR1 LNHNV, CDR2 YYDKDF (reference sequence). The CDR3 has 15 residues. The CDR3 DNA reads TGTGCCACCAGCAGAGGCACAGGGGCTAACTATGGCTACACCTTC. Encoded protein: CATSRGTGANYGYTF.

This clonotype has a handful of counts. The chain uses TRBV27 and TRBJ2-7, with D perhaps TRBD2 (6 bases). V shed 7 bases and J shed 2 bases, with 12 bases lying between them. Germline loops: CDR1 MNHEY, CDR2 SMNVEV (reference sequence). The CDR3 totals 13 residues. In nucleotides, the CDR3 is TGTGCCAGCACCCTGGGAGGCGCCTACGAGCAGTACTTC. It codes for CASTLGGAYEQYF.

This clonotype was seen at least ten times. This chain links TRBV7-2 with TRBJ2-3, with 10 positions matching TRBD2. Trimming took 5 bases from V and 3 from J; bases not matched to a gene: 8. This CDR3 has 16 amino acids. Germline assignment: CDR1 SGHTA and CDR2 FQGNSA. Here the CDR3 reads CASSQRTSGGTDTQYF. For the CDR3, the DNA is TGTGCCAGCAGCCAGCGGACTAGCGGAGGTACAGATACGCAGTATTTT.

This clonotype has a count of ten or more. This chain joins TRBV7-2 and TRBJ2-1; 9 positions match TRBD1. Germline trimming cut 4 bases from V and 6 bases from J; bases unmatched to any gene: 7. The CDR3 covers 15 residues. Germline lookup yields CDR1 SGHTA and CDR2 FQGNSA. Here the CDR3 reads CASSSSGTGFNEQFF. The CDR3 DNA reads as TGTGCCAGCAGCTCGTCCGGGACAGGGTTCAATGAGCAGTTCTTC.

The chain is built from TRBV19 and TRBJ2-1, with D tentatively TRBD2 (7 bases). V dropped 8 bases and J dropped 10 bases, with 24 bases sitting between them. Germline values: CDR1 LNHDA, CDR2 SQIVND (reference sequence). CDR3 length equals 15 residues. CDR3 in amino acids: CASGLPGGTRREQFF. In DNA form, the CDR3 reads TGTGCCAGTGGCCTCCCCGGGGGGACAAGAAGGGAGCAGTTCTTC.

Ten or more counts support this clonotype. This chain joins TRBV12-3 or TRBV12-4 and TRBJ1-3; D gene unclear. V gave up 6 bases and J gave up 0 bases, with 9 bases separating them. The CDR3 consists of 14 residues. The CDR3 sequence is CASSHGPSGNTIYF. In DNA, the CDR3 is TGTGCCAGCAGCCACGGACCCTCTGGAAACACCATATATTTT.

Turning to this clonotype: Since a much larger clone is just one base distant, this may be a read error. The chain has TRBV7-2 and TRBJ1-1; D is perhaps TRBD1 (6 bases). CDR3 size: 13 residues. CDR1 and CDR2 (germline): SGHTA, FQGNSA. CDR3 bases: TGTGCCAGCAGCTCTGAGGGGGGATCTGAAGCTCTCTTT. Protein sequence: CASSSEGGSEALF.

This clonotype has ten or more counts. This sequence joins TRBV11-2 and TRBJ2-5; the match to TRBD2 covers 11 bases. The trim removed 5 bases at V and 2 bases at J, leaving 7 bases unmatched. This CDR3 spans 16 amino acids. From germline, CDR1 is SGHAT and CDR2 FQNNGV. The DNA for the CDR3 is TGTGCCAGCAGCGCCGTAGCGGGGGGGTCTCAAGAGACCCAGTACTTC. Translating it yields CASSAVAGGSQETQYF.

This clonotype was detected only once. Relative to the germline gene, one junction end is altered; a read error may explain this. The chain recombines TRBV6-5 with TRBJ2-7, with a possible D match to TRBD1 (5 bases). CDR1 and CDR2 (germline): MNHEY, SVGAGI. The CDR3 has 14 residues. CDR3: CASSYSLRAVEQCF. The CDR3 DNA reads TGTGCCAGCAGTTACTCGCTCAGGGCGGTCGAGCAGTGCTTC.

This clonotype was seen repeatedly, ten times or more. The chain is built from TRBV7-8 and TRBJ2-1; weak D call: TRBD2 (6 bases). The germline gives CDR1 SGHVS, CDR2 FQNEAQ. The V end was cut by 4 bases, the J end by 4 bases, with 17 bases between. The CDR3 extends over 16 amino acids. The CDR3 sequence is CASSWEDQPAYNEQFF. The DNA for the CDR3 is TGTGCCAGCAGCTGGGAGGACCAACCGGCGTACAATGAGCAGTTCTTC.

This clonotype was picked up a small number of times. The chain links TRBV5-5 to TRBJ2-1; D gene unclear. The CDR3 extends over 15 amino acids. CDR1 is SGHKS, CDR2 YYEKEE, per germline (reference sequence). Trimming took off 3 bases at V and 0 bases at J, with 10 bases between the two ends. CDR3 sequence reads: CASSSSPSSYNEQFF. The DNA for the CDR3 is TGTGCCAGCAGCTCTTCCCCGAGCTCCTACAATGAGCAGTTCTTC.

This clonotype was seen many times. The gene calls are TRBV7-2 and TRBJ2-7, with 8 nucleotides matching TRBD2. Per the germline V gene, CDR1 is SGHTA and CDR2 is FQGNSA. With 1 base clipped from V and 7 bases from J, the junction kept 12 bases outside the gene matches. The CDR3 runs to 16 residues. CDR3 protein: CASSLGSGGALREQYF. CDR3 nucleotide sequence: TGTGCCAGCAGCTTAGGCTCGGGAGGGGCCTTACGGGAGCAGTACTTC.

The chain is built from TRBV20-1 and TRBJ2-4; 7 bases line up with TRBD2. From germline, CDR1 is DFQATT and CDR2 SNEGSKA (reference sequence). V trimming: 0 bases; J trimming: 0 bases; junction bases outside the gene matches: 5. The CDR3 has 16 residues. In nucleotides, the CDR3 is TGCAGTGCTAGAGATTGGCGGGAGATAGCCAAAAACATTCAGTACTTC. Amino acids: CSARDWREIAKNIQYF.

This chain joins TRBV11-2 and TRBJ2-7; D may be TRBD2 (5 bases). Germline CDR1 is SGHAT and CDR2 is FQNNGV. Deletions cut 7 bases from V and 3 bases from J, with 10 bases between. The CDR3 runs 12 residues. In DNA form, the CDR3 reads TGTGCCAGCACCTCCCGGGGCTACGAGCAGTACTTC. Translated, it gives CASTSRGYEQYF.

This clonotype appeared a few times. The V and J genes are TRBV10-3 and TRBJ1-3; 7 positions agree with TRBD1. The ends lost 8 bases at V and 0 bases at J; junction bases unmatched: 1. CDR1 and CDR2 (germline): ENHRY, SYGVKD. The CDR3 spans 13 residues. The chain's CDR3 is CAIRDSSGNTIYF. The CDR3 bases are TGTGCCATCCGGGACAGCTCTGGAAACACCATATATTTT.

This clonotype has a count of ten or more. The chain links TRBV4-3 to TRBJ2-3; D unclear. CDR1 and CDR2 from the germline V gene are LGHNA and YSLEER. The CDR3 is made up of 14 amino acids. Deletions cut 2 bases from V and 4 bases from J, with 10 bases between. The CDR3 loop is CASSQRTLADTQYF. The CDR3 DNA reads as TGCGCCAGCAGCCAACGGACCCTGGCAGATACGCAGTATTTT.

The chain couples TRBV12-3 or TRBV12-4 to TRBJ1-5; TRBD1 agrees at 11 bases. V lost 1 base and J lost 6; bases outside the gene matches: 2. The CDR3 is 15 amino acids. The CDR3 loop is CASSLEGQGGQPQHF. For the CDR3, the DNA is TGTGCCAGCAGTTTAGAGGGACAGGGGGGTCAGCCCCAGCATTTT.

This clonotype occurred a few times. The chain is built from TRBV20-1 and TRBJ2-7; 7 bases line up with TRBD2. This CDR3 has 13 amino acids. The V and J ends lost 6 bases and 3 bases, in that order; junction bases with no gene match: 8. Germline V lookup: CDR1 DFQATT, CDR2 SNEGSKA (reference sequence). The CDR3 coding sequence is TGCAGTGCGGGAGGGCCAAAACTCTACGAGCAGTACTTC. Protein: CSAGGPKLYEQYF.

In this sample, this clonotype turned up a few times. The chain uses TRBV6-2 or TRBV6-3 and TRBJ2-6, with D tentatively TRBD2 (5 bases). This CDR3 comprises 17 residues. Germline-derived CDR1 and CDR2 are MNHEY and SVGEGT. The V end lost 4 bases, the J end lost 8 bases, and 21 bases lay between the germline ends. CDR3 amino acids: CASSSFLRVLRTNVLTF. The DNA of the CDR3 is TGTGCCAGCAGTTCGTTTCTGCGGGTTTTAAGGACCAACGTCCTGACTTTC.

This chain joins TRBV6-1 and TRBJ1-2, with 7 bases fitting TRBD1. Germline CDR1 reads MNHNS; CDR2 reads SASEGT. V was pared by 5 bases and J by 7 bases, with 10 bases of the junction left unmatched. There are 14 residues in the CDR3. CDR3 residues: CASSPRGQPAGYTF. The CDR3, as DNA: TGTGCCAGCAGTCCAAGGGGACAGCCTGCTGGCTACACCTTC.

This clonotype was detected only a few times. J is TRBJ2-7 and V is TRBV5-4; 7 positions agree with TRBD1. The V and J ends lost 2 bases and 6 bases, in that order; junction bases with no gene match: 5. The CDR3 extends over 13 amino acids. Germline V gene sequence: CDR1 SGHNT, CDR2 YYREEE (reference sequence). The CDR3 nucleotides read TGTGCCAGCAGCTTTGGACAGGAAGGCGAGCAGTACTTC. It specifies CASSFGQEGEQYF. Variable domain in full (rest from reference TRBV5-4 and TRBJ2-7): ETGVTQSPTHLIKTRGQQVTLRCSSQSGHNTVSWYQQALGQGPQFIFQYYREEENGRGNFPPRFSGLQFPNYSSELNVNALELDDSALYLCASSFGQEGEQYFGPGTRLTVT.

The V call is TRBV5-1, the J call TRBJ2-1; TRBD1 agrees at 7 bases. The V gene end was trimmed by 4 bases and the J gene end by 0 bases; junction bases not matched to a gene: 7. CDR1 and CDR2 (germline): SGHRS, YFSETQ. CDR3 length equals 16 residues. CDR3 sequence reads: CASSTLTGSSYNEQFF. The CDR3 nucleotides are TGCGCCAGCAGCACCCTGACAGGGAGCTCCTACAATGAGCAGTTCTTC.